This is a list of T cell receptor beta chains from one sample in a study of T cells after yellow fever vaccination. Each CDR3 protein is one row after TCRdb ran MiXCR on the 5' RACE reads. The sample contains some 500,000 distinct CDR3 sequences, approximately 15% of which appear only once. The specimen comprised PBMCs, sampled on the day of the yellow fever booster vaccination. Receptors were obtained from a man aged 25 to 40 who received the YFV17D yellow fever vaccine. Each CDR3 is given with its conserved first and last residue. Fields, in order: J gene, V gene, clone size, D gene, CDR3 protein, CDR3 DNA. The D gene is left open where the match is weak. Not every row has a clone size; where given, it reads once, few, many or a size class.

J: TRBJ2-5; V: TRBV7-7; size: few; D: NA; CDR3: CASSLALPHRGRGETQYF; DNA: TGTGCTAGCAGCTTAGCGCTCCCTCATAGAGGGAGAGGAGAGACCCAGTACTTC
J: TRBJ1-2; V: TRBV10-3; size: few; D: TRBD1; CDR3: CAIQGGEDYGYTF; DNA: TGTGCCATCCAGGGGGGAGAGGACTATGGCTACACCTTC
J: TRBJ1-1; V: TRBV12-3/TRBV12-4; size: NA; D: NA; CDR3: CASSRGGIEAFF; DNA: TGTGCCAGCAGCCGAGGGGGGATTGAAGCTTTCTTT
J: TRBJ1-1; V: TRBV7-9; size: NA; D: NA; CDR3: CASSPDTFGAAFF; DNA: TGTGCCAGCAGCCCAGACACCTTTGGGGCAGCTTTCTTT
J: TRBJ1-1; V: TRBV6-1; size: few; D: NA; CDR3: CASSTISGTEAFF; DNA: TGTGCCAGCAGCACGATTTCGGGCACTGAAGCTTTCTTT
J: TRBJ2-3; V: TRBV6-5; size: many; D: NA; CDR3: CASSYSTTASSTDTQYF; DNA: TGTGCCAGCAGTTACTCAACGACGGCCTCTAGCACAGATACGCAGTATTTT
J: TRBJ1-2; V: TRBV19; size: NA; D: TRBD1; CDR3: CASSMEDRGGYGYTF; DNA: TGTGCCAGTAGTATGGAGGACAGGGGAGGATATGGCTACACCTTC
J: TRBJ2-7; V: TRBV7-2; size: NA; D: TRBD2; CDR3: CASSQPGLVYEQYF; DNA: TGTGCCAGCAGCCAACCGGGACTAGTTTACGAGCAGTACTTC
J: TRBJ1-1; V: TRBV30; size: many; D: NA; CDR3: CAWSNAGDTEAFF; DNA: TGTGCCTGGAGCAACGCGGGGGACACTGAAGCTTTCTTT
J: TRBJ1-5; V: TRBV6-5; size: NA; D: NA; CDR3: CASSYTRTGNQPQHF; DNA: TGTGCCAGCAGTTACACAAGGACAGGCAATCAGCCCCAGCATTTT
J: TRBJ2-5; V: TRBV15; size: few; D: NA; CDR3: CATSRESVGTQYF; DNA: TGTGCCACCAGCAGGGAATCAGTGGGGACCCAGTACTTC
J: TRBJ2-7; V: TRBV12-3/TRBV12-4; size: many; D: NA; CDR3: CASSSGTPYEQYF; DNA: TGTGCCAGCAGCTCCGGGACTCCCTACGAGCAGTACTTC
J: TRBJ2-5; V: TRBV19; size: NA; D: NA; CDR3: CASSMGRGGTQYF; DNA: TGTGCCAGTAGTATGGGCAGGGGTGGGACCCAGTACTTC
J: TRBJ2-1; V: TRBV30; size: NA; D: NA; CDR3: CAWTQLGSFDNEQFF; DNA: TGTGCCTGGACCCAACTAGGTAGTTTCGACAATGAGCAGTTCTTC
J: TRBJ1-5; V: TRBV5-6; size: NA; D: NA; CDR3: CASSRQDQPQHF; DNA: TGTGCCAGCAGCCGGCAGGATCAGCCCCAGCATTTT
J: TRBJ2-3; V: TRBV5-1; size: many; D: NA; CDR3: CASSIPSTDTQYF; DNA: TGCGCCAGCAGCATCCCTAGCACAGATACGCAGTATTTT
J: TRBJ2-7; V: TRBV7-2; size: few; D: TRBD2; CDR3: CASSLSSGGANEQYF; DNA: TGTGCCAGCAGCTTGTCTAGCGGGGGTGCCAACGAGCAGTACTTC
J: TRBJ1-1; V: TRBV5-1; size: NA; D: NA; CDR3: CASSRRGGIGEAFF; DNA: TGCGCCAGCAGCCGGAGGGGGGGGATAGGTGAAGCTTTCTTT
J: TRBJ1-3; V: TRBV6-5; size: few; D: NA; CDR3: CASSYSAAGAGNTIYF; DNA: TGTGCCAGCAGTTACTCCGCCGCGGGGGCTGGAAACACCATATATTTT
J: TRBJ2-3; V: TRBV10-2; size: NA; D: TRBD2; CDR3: CATHSGIETDTQYF; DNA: TGCGCCACTCACAGCGGGATCGAGACAGATACGCAGTATTTT
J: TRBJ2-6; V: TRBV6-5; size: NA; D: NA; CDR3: CASRYTSGANVLTF; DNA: TGTGCCAGCAGATATACCTCTGGGGCCAACGTCCTGACTTTC
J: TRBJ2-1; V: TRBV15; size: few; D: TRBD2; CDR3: CATSRDGTSGSGEQFF; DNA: TGTGCCACCAGCAGAGATGGGACTAGCGGGAGTGGCGAGCAGTTCTTC
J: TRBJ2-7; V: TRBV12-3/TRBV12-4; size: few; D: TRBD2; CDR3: CASSLVASGRAPYF; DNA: TGTGCCAGCAGTTTAGTGGCTAGCGGGAGGGCCCCTTACTTC
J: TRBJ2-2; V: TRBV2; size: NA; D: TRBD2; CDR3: CASSEETSGNGGELFF; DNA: TGTGCCAGCAGTGAAGAGACTAGCGGGAACGGCGGGGAGCTGTTTTTT
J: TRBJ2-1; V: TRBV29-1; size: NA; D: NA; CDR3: CSVEDRRPPQFF; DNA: TGCAGCGTTGAAGATAGAAGGCCCCCTCAGTTCTTC
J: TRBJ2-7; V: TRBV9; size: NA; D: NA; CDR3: CASSVDPGQIYEQYF; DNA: TGTGCCAGCAGCGTAGATCCGGGACAAATCTACGAGCAGTACTTC
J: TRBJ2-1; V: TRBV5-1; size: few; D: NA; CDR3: CASSLVDTAPRFF; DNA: TGCGCCAGCAGCTTGGTGGACACAGCGCCTCGGTTCTTC
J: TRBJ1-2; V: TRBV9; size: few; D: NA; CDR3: CASSVTGYGYTF; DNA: TGTGCCAGCAGCGTAACCGGGTATGGCTACACCTTC
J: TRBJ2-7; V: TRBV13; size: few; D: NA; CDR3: CASRKLSYEQYF; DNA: TGTGCCAGCCGCAAGCTCTCCTACGAGCAGTACTTC
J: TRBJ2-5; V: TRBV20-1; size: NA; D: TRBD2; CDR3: CSARAGGGETQYF; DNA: TGCAGTGCTAGGGCGGGAGGGGGAGAGACCCAGTACTTC
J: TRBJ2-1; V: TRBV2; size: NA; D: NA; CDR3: CASSEIVNEQFF; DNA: TGTGCCAGCAGTGAAATAGTAAATGAGCAGTTCTTC
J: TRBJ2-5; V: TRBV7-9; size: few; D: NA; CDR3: CASSYWPAATRETQYF; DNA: TGTGCCAGCAGCTACTGGCCAGCGGCCACGCGGGAGACCCAGTACTTC
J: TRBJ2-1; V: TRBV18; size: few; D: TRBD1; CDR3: CASSPAQGVEQFF; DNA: TGTGCCAGCTCACCCGCGCAGGGGGTTGAGCAGTTCTTC
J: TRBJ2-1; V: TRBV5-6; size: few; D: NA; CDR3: CASSGLHRMKNEQFF; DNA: TGTGCCAGCAGCGGCCTACACAGGATGAAAAATGAGCAGTTCTTC
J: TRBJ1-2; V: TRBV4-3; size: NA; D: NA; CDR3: CASSQDPLNYGYTF; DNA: TGCGCCAGCAGCCAAGACCCGCTGAACTATGGCTACACCTTC
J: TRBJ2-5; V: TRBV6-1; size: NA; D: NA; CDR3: CASKRGITQRETQYF; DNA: TGTGCCAGCAAGAGGGGGATTACTCAGCGAGAGACCCAGTACTTC
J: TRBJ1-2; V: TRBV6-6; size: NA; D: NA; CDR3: CAASRTYGYTF; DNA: TGTGCCGCCTCCAGGACTTATGGCTACACCTTC
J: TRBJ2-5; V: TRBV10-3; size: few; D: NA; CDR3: CAISESTREETQYF; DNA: TGTGCCATCAGTGAGTCGACTAGAGAAGAGACCCAGTACTTC
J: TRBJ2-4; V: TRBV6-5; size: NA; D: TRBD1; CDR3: CATTGGFIQYF; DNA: TGTGCCACCACAGGGGGGTTCATTCAGTACTTC
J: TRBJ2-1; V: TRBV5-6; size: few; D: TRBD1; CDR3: CASAGQGRLMDEQFF; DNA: TGTGCCAGCGCGGGACAGGGCAGGTTGATGGATGAGCAGTTCTTC
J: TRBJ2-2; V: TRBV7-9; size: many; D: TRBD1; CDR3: CASSSTGLNTGELFF; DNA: TGTGCCAGCAGCTCGACAGGGCTGAACACCGGGGAGCTGTTTTTT
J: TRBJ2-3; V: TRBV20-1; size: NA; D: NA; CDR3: CSASHFVDTQYF; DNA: TGCAGTGCTAGCCATTTTGTAGATACGCAGTATTTT
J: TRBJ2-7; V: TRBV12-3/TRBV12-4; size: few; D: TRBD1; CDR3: CASSPTGVEQYF; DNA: TGTGCCAGCAGCCCTACAGGGGTCGAGCAGTACTTC
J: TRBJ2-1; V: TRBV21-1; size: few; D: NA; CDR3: CASSRNRQGSSYNEQFF; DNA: TGTGCCAGCAGCAGAAATCGACAGGGGAGTTCCTACAATGAGCAGTTCTTC
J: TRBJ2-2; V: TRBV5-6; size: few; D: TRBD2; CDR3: CASSLDLAGEAGELFF; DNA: TGTGCCAGCAGCTTGGATCTAGCGGGAGAGGCCGGGGAGCTGTTTTTT
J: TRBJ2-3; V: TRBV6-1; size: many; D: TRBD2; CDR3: CASRTPGGAWADTQYF; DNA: TGTGCCAGCAGAACCCCGGGGGGAGCTTGGGCAGATACGCAGTATTTT
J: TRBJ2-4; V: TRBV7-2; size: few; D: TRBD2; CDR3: CASSWLAGEGNIQYF; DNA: TGTGCCAGCAGCTGGCTAGCGGGAGAGGGGAACATTCAGTACTTC
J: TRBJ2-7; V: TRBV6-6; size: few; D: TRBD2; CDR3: CASASGRKQYF; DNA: TGTGCCAGCGCAAGCGGGAGGAAGCAGTACTTC
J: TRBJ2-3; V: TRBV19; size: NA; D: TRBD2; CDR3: CASSPRTSGSSDTQYF; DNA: TGTGCCAGTAGTCCCCGGACTAGCGGGAGCTCAGATACGCAGTATTTT
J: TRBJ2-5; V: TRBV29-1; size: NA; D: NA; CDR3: CSVEGSIQETQYF; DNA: TGCAGCGTGGAGGGCAGCATCCAAGAGACCCAGTACTTC
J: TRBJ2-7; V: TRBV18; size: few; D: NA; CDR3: CASSSPGKARYEQYF; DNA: TGTGCCAGCTCGTCCCCGGGTAAAGCCCGGTACGAGCAGTACTTC
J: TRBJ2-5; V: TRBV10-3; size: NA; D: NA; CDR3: CASGPNQETQYF; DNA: TGTGCCAGCGGACCAAACCAAGAGACCCAGTACTTC
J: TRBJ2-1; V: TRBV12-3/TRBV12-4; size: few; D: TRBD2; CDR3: CASRLAGVSYNEQFF; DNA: TGTGCCAGCAGGTTAGCGGGAGTGTCCTACAATGAGCAGTTCTTC
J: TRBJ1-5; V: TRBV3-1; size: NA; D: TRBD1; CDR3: CASSPTGGIGQPQHF; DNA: TGTGCCAGCAGCCCTACAGGGGGGATAGGTCAGCCCCAGCATTTT
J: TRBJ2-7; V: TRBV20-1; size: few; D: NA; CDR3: CSVRQEYF; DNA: TGCAGTGTACGACAGGAGTACTTC
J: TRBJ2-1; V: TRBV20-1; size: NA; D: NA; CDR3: CSARVRGADEQFF; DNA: TGCAGTGCTAGAGTGCGCGGGGCGGATGAGCAGTTCTTC
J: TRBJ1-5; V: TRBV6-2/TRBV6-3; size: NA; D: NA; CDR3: CASSYSGPRGQHF; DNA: TGTGCCAGCAGTTACTCGGGTCCCAGGGGCCAGCATTTT